This TCR beta chain came from a study of a mutant IDH1 vaccine in newly diagnosed glioma. Study information: The therapy given earlier, which was standard therapy, consisted of radiotherapy, temozolomide, or both, and most of the patients received both. Participants attended visit V12, the safety follow-up, at week 35, and then attended visit V13 at week 47.

As regards this clone: Its target is not known.

Produced via immunoSEQ multiplex PCR; TCRdb's table is partial and in-frame only. The sample holds approximately 50,000 clones, approximately 87% seen once. As for time point: week 35, safety follow-up. In the vaccine, a single dose held 300 ug of the mutant IDH1 20-mer peptide, along with topical imiquimod. The CDR3 is made up of 14 amino acids. V was clipped by 0 bases and J by 0 bases, with 4 bases between them. From germline, CDR1 is SGHRS and CDR2 YFSETQ. The sequenced sample was PBMCs, obtained from a glioma patient whose treatment included an IDH1 peptide vaccine. The chain recombines TRBV5-1 with TRBJ1-3; D gene uncertain. This clonotype originated in a middle-aged man with glioma. The CDR3 region is CASSLDSSGNTIYF. The DNA of the CDR3 is TGCGCCAGCAGCTTGGACAGCTCTGGAAACACCATATATTTT.